Reported below is one T cell receptor (beta chain). The source of the sample is a study of tumor-infiltrating lymphocytes in oesophageal squamous cell carcinoma. In TCRdb, the PCR reads were re-called with MiXCR into one record per CDR3 protein. Of 8,000 to 13,000 distinct CDR3 sequences listed, about 64% were seen once; the top ten hold around 27%. Sequencing was carried out using esophageal tumor tissue. The sequence came from a female donor with esophageal squamous cell carcinoma.

The CDR3 bases are TGTGCCAGCAGCTTAGAGAGCAGGGTAGGCACAGATACGCAGTATTTT. Protein sequence: CASSLESRVGTDTQYF. The chain has TRBV7-9 and TRBJ2-3, with D possibly being TRBD1 (5 bases). Germline V gene sequence: CDR1 SEHNR, CDR2 FQNEAQ (reference sequence). The length of the CDR3 is 16 residues. V lost 1 base and J lost 1, with 12 bases in between.